This record concerns one TCR beta chain sequence. Its antigen is still unknown. Per germline, CDR1 SGHKS and CDR2 YYEKEE (reference sequence). The CDR3 sequence is 13 residues long. The V gene lost 0 bases and the J gene lost 2 bases, with 5 bases spanning the gap. The sample is drawn from a study of cytotoxic CD8 clonotypes in ibrutinib-treated CLL. Study context: Investigators collected response samples after a median roughly 13 months of treatment, range 6 to 36.

T cells were sequenced at a targeted depth of 1 in 200,000 to 1 in 1 million. The data were produced by immunoSEQ multiplex PCR, yet TCRdb's version contains in-frame clones alone and is incomplete. The table shows about 160,000 clones, with approximately 80% occurring only once. General study points: Clonotypes that were public were uncommon, and they contracted or stayed stable on treatment. Clonality showed a rise at ibrutinib response that reversed toward baseline at progression.

The source is a human donor with chronic lymphocytic leukemia. This chain joins TRBV5-5 and TRBJ1-2; the D is unclear. Sequenced material: PBMCs, taken after 12 months of ibrutinib treatment. The CDR3 DNA reads TGTGCCAGCAGCTTGGCACAGAACTATGGCTACACCTTC. Its protein product is CASSLAQNYGYTF.